This T cell receptor (beta chain) comes out of a study of blood T cell repertoires in COVID-19. About the study: Italy, Spain and the United States were the sources of the convalescent and acute COVID-19 samples. Sources were T cells, B-cell-depleted T cells, or PBMCs; the material itself was cDNA or gDNA.

With 0 bases removed from V and 1 base from J, the gap between germline ends came to 4 bases. CDR1 LGHNA and CDR2 YNFKEQ come from the germline V gene. The CDR3 extends over 14 amino acids. As handled by the study authors: Reference gene primers were amplified, and this amplification served to estimate nucleated cell counts. Measured with immunoSEQ multiplex PCR; TCRdb has only the in-frame clones, and not every one. The V and J calls and clone size are taken from that table; D and trimming were inferred from the DNA. The profile shows a few hundred thousand clones, around nine tenths of them singletons.

This sequence originates from a man in his 60s who had recovered from COVID-19. Input material: peripheral blood. The chain combines TRBV4-2 with TRBJ2-4, with D hard to call. DNA for the CDR3: TGTGCCAGCAGCCAAGATATCGCCAAAAACATTCAGTACTTC. Translating gives CASSQDIAKNIQYF.